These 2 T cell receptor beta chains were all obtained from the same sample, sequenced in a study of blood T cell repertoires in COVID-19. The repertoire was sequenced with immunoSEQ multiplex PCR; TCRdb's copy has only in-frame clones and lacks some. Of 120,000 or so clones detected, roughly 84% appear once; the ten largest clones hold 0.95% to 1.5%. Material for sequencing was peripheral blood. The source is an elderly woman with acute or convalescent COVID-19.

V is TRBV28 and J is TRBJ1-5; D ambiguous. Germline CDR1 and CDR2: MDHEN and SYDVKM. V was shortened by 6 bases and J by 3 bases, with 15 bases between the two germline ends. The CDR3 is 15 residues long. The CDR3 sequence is CASSFAGPHNQPQHF. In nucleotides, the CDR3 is TGTGCCAGCAGCTTTGCGGGTCCCCACAATCAGCCCCAGCATTTT.

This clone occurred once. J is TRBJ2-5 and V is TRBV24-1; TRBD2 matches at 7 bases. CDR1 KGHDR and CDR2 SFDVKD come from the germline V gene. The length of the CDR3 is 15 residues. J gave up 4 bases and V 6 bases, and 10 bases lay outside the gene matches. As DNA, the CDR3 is TGTGCCACCAGTAGTTCCCGACTAGCTGTAGAGACCCAGTACTTC. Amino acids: CATSSSRLAVETQYF.